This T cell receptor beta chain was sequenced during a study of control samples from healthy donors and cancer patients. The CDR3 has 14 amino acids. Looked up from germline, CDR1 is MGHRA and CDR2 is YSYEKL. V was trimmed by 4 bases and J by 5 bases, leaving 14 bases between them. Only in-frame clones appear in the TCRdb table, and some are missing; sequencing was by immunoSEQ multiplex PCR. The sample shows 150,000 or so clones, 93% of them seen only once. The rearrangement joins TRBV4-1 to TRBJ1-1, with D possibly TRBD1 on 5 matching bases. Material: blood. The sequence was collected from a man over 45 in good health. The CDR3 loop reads CASSLMGGVTEAFF. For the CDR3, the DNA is TGCGCCAGCAGCCTCATGGGGGGGGTAACTGAAGCTTTCTTT.